The rows below give T cell receptor beta chains drawn from one sample of a study of blood T cell repertoires in COVID-19. The repertoire was sequenced with immunoSEQ multiplex PCR; TCRdb's copy has only in-frame clones and lacks some. The sample holds under 85,000 clones, 83% seen once. The sequenced material came from peripheral blood. Receptor source: a man between 50 and 59 years old with active COVID-19. Both conserved end residues are part of each CDR3.

j_call v_call cdr3_aa
TRBJ1-1 TRBV14 CASSQATGGARSFF
TRBJ1-1 TRBV5-5 CASRWSEDTEAFF
TRBJ2-1 TRBV5-6 CASSFRDRVGEEQFF
TRBJ1-2 TRBV19 CASSIGGGNVNGYTF
TRBJ1-1 TRBV15 CATRRTGTGNTEAFF
TRBJ1-3 TRBV11-2 CASSFLRGGSGNTIYF
TRBJ2-7 TRBV4-2 CASSQEVAEIYEQYF
TRBJ2-5 TRBV30 CAWSALETQYF
TRBJ2-5 TRBV7-8 CASTLRRGGGETQYF
TRBJ1-2 TRBV7-9 CASSGETPNYGYTF
TRBJ2-7 TRBV5-1 CASSKDRESSYEQYF
TRBJ2-5 TRBV3-1/TRBV3-2 CASSRNVIAGGPDFQETQYF
TRBJ1-6 TRBV5-1 CASSLAGQGRSPLHF
TRBJ2-7 TRBV28 CASSSQGLDEQYF
TRBJ2-7 TRBV7-2 CASSSGSYSYEQYF
TRBJ1-4 TRBV29-1 CSVWRDKLFF
TRBJ2-1 TRBV4-1 CASSQILAGFNNEQFF
TRBJ2-7 TRBV3-1/TRBV3-2 CASSRGTLSVYEQYF
TRBJ2-1 TRBV11-3 CASSPSTSGEGEQFF
TRBJ2-4 TRBV27 CASSPRGAKNIQYF
TRBJ2-3 TRBV7-9 CASSSQQGDTQYF
TRBJ2-1 TRBV7-2 CASSLAAPSYNEQFF
TRBJ2-7 TRBV5-1 CASSAGPGQIYEQYF
TRBJ2-7 TRBV28 CASKSRQGGSYEQYF
TRBJ2-3 TRBV2 CASSARVTDTQYF
TRBJ2-1 TRBV6-6 CASSTQRGATSNEQFF
TRBJ1-4 TRBV28 CASNKDRPTNEKLFF
TRBJ2-2 TRBV5-1 CASRSGQGYTGELFF
TRBJ1-1 TRBV4-3 CASSQQADSSGAFF
TRBJ2-7 TRBV6-5 CATSSGGSSYEQYF
TRBJ2-7 TRBV3-1/TRBV3-2 CASSQAGTTYEQYF
TRBJ2-2 TRBV28 CASSLAGGPTGELFF
TRBJ1-1 TRBV27 CASSSIRQGSWALTEAFF
TRBJ2-2 TRBV7-2 CASSLVVNTGELFF
TRBJ1-1 TRBV7-9 CASSLGSWNTEAFF
TRBJ2-2 TRBV19 CASNPTAGVSGELFF
TRBJ2-3 TRBV4-2 CASSLGLAVTDTQYF